In its sample, the clone carrying this T cell receptor beta chain was seen a few times. Its antigen is not identified. Deletions cut 4 bases from V and 7 bases from J, with 20 bases between. CDR1 and CDR2 from the germline V gene are MNHEY and SVGAGI. This CDR3 comprises 16 residues. CDR3 sequences, V/J genes, frequencies and template counts came from survey-depth TCRbeta sequencing. The assay was immunoSEQ multiplex PCR, and TCRdb's table has in-frame clones only and misses some. The sample contains several thousand clones, just under 70% of which appear only once. The sample is drawn from a study of tissue T cells after allogeneic stem cell transplantation. Study-level findings and limits: Anatomically similar tissues had similar TCR repertoires within each patient. Shared clones across patients were few; motif clustering revealed tissue-specific shared signatures.

The material was tissue from the stomach, obtained at autopsy. The sequence was obtained from a woman aged 18 to 55 with breast cancer. The chain has TRBV6-5 and TRBJ1-5, with D possibly matching TRBD1 (6 bases). CDR3 in DNA: TGTGCCAGCAGTTCCCGCCAGGACAGTACTAACCAGCCCCAGCATTTT. Translating it yields CASSSRQDSTNQPQHF.